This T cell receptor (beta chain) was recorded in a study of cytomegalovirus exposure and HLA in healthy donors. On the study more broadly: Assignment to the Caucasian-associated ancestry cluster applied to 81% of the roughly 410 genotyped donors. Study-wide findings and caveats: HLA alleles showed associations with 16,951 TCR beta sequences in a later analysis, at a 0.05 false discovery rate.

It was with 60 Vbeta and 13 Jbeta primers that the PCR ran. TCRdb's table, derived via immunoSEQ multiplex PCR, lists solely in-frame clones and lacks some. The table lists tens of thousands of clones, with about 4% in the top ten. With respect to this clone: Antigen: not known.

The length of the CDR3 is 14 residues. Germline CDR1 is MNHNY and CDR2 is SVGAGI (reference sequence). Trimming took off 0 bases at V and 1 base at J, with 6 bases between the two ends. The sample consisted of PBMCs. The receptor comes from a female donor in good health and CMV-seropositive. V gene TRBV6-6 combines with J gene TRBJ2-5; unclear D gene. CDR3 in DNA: TGTGCCAGCAGTTACTCTAGCACCCAAGAGACCCAGTACTTC. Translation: CASSYSSTQETQYF.